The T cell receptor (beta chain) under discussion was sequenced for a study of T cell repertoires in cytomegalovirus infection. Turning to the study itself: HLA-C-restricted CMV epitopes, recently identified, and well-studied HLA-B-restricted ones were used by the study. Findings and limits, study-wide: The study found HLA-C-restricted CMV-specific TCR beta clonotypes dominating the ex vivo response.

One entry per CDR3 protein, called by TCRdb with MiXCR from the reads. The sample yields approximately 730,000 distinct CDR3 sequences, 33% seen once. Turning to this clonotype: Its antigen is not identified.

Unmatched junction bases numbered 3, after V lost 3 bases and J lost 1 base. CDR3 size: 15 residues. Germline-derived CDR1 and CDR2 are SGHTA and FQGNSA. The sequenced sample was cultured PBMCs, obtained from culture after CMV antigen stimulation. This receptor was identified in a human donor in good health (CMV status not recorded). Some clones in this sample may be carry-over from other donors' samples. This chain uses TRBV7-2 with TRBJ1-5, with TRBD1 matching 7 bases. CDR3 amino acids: CASSFQGQSNQPQHF. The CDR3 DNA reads TGTGCCAGCAGCTTCCAGGGACAGAGCAATCAGCCCCAGCATTTT.